These T cell receptor beta chains were read from a single sample in a study of siplizumab effects on memory and regulatory T cells. Libraries were prepared by immunoSEQ multiplex PCR; TCRdb keeps only in-frame clonotypes and omits some of them. The table has about 110,000 clones, approximately 94% seen once. The sample taken for sequencing was CD4+ T cells sorted from blood. The receptors come from a human donor in good health. CDR3s include the opening cysteine and the closing phenylalanine or tryptophan. D genes are given only for firm matches. A clone size is listed for some rows: how often the clone was seen (once, few, many), or a class if it is expanded.

.,TRBV11-2,TRBJ2-1,TRBD2,CASSPRTSGGYYNEQFF,TGTGCCAGCAGCCCGAGGACTAGCGGGGGCTATTACAATGAGCAGTTCTTC
.,TRBV14,TRBJ2-1,TRBD2,CASSLREGRNEQFF,TGTGCCAGCAGCTTGCGGGAGGGCCGCAATGAGCAGTTCTTC
.,TRBV4-1,TRBJ1-2,.,CASSQETGSTTYGYTF,TGCGCCAGCAGCCAAGAAACAGGGTCTACTACTTATGGCTACACCTTC
.,TRBV5-4,TRBJ2-2,.,CASSLGGAGLTGELFF,TGTGCCAGCAGCTTGGGTGGGGCAGGGCTCACCGGGGAGCTGTTTTTT
.,TRBV5-4,TRBJ2-1,TRBD2,CASSREGAAYYNEQFF,TGTGCCAGCAGCCGGGAGGGAGCGGCATATTACAATGAGCAGTTCTTC
.,TRBV9,TRBJ2-7,.,CASSVDGQDYEQYF,TGTGCCAGCAGCGTAGATGGTCAAGACTACGAGCAGTACTTC
.,TRBV19,TRBJ1-5,TRBD1,CASSMNRGRDQPQHF,TGTGCCAGTAGTATGAACAGGGGGAGGGATCAGCCCCAGCATTTT
.,TRBV5-1,TRBJ2-3,.,CASSLLRGGDTQYF,TGCGCCAGCAGCTTGTTGAGGGGAGGCGATACGCAGTATTTT
.,TRBV6-1,TRBJ2-2,.,CASSGRVYTGELFF,TGTGCCAGCAGTGGGAGGGTATACACCGGGGAGCTGTTTTTT
once,TRBV5-6,TRBJ1-5,TRBD1,CASSWGQVNQPQHF,TGTGCCAGCAGCTGGGGACAGGTCAATCAGCCCCAGCATTTT
.,TRBV6-5,TRBJ1-2,.,CASSLRGNYGYTF,TGTGCCAGCAGTTTGCGGGGCAACTATGGCTACACCTTC
once,TRBV19,TRBJ1-5,.,CASSIMGWENQPQHF,TGTGCCAGTAGTATAATGGGTTGGGAGAATCAGCCCCAGCATTTT
.,TRBV7-6,TRBJ2-5,.,CASSLAYSGQETQYF,TGTGCCAGCAGCTTAGCTTATTCAGGCCAAGAGACCCAGTACTTC
.,TRBV6-5,TRBJ1-2,.,CASTSGTVYGYTF,TGTGCCAGCACCTCAGGGACGGTCTATGGCTACACCTTC
once,TRBV27,TRBJ2-6,.,CASSLLGPSGANVLTF,TGTGCCAGCAGTTTATTGGGTCCTTCTGGGGCCAACGTCCTGACTTTC
few,TRBV19,TRBJ1-5,.,CASSTVRQSFNQPQHF,TGTGCCAGTAGTACGGTCAGGCAATCATTCAATCAGCCCCAGCATTTT
.,TRBV23-1,TRBJ1-6,TRBD1,CASSLLTGNSYNSPLHF,TGCGCCAGCAGTCTTCTGACAGGGAACTCCTATAATTCACCCCTCCACTTT
.,TRBV19,TRBJ1-1,.,CASSLRGFRGGDTEAFF,TGTGCCAGTAGTTTGCGCGGGTTTAGAGGGGGTGACACTGAAGCTTTCTTT
.,TRBV5-6,TRBJ1-1,.,CASSLVGEGTEAFF,TGTGCCAGCAGCTTGGTAGGGGAAGGCACTGAAGCTTTCTTT
.,TRBV11-3,TRBJ2-1,.,CASSLGQNEQFF,TGTGCCAGCAGCTTAGGACAGAATGAGCAGTTCTTC
.,TRBV5-1,TRBJ2-7,.,CASSLALSSYEQYF,TGCGCCAGCAGCTTGGCCCTGAGCTCCTACGAGCAGTACTTC
once,TRBV10-3,TRBJ1-2,.,CAIAAPGDYGYTF,TGTGCCATCGCGGCCCCCGGGGACTATGGCTACACCTTC
.,TRBV5-1,TRBJ2-2,.,CASSLNSHTGELFF,TGCGCCAGCAGCTTGAATTCTCACACCGGGGAGCTGTTTTTT
once,TRBV15,TRBJ1-1,.,CATSRDRWNTEAFF,TGTGCCACCAGCAGAGATCGCTGGAACACTGAAGCTTTCTTT
.,TRBV12-5,TRBJ1-4,.,CASGLGTGNEKLFF,TGTGCTAGTGGTTTGGGTACAGGGAACGAAAAACTGTTTTTT
.,TRBV4-1,TRBJ1-3,.,CASSQLQAGNTIYF,TGCGCCAGCAGCCAATTACAGGCTGGAAACACCATATATTTT
.,TRBV19,TRBJ1-5,.,CASSIIRGTGRQPQHF,TGTGCCAGTAGTATCATCCGGGGCACCGGAAGACAGCCCCAGCATTTT
.,TRBV6-5,TRBJ1-3,.,CASKLDRASGNTIYF,TGTGCCAGCAAACTGGACAGAGCCTCTGGAAACACCATATATTTT
.,TRBV27,TRBJ1-2,.,CASSRDSYSGGYTF,TGTGCCAGCAGCCGGGACTCCTACAGTGGTGGCTACACCTTC
.,TRBV27,TRBJ1-5,TRBD1,CASSRGTVNQPQHF,TGTGCCAGCAGTCGAGGGACAGTCAATCAGCCCCAGCATTTT
.,TRBV7-2,TRBJ2-4,.,CASSLGAENIQYF,TGTGCCAGCAGCTTAGGGGCAGAAAACATTCAGTACTTC
.,TRBV27,TRBJ2-7,.,CASSHRESYEQYF,TGTGCCAGCAGCCACAGGGAGTCCTACGAGCAGTACTTC
.,TRBV4-1,TRBJ1-6,TRBD1,CASSQPDREISPLHF,TGCGCCAGCAGCCAACCAGACAGGGAAATTTCACCCCTCCACTTT
.,TRBV5-6,TRBJ1-3,.,CASSQTGHPESSGNTIYF,TGTGCCAGCAGCCAGACGGGACATCCCGAGAGCTCTGGAAACACCATATATTTT
.,TRBV5-1,TRBJ2-7,.,CASSLGGSRGEYF,TGCGCCAGCAGCTTGGGCGGGTCTCGCGGGGAGTACTTC